This T cell receptor beta chain was documented in a study of blood T cell repertoires in COVID-19. Study in general: T cells, B-cell-depleted T cells, or PBMCs provided the cDNA or gDNA that served as material.

Per the study methods: Amplifying reference gene primers gave estimates of nucleated cell counts. Clones were sequenced by immunoSEQ multiplex PCR, and TCRdb holds only the in-frame ones, with some missing. D and trimming were read from the DNA, whereas the V and J calls and clone size are those reported in that table. This sample has 100,000 to 150,000 clones, with 85% to 90% found just once. V was trimmed by 3 bases and J by 5 bases, leaving 9 bases between them. CDR1 is SGHRS and CDR2 is YFSETQ in the germline V gene. This CDR3 is built from 13 residues. The sample comprised peripheral blood. This rearrangement joins TRBV5-1 to TRBJ1-5, with D unclear. This sequence was found in a man in his 70s who had recovered from COVID-19. The CDR3: CASSSETDQPQHF. In nucleotides, the CDR3 is TGCGCCAGCAGCTCCGAAACGGATCAGCCCCAGCATTTT.